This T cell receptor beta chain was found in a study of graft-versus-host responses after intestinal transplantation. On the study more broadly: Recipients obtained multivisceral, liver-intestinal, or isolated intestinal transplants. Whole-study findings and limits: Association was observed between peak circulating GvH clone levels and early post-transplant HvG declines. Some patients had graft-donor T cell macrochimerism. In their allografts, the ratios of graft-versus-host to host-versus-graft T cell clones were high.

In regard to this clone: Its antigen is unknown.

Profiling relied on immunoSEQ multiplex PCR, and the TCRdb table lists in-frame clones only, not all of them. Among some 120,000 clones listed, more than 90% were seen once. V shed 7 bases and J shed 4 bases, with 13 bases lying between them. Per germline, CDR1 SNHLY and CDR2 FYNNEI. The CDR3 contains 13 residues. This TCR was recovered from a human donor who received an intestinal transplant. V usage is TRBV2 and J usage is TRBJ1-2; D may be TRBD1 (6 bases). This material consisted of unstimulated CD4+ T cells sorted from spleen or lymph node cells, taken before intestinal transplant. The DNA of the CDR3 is TGTGCCAGCACCTTGACAGGACCCTATGGCTACACCTTC. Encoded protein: CASTLTGPYGYTF.